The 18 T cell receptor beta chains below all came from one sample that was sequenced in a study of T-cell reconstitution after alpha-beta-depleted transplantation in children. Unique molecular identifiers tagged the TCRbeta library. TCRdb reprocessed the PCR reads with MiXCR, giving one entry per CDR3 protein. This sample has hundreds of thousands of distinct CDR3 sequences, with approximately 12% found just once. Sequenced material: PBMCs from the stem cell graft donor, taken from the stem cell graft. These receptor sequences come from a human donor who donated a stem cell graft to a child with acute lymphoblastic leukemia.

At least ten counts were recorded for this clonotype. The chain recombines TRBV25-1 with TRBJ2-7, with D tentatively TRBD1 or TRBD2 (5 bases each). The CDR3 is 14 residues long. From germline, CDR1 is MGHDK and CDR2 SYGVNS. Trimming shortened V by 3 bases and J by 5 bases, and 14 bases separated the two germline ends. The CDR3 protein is CASSEAGTAHEQYF. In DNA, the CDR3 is TGTGCCAGCAGTGAGGCAGGGACGGCCCACGAGCAGTACTTC.

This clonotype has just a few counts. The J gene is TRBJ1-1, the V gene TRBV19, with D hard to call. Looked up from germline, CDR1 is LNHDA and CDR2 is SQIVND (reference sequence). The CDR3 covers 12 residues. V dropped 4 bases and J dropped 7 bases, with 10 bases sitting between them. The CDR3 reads CASSTLTVEAFF. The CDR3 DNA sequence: TGTGCCAGTAGTACGCTGACCGTTGAAGCTTTCTTT.

The CDR3 is CASSPRLDRGRAETQYF. Here the CDR3 DNA reads TGTGCCAGCTCACCGCGACTGGACAGGGGGCGTGCGGAGACCCAGTACTTC. The chain has TRBV18 and TRBJ2-5; 11 bases fit TRBD1. CDR3 length equals 17 residues. Germline assignment: CDR1 KGHSH and CDR2 LQKENI. Trimming cost V 3 bases and J 5 bases; bases outside gene matches: 11.

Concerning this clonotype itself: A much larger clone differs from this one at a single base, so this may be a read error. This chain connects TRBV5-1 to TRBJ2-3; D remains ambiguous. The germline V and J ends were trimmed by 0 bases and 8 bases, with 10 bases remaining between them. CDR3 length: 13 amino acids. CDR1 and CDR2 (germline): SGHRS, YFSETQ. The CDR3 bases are TGCGCCAGCAGCTTGGTAATTTCGGGTACGCAGTATTTT. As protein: CASSLVISGTQYF.

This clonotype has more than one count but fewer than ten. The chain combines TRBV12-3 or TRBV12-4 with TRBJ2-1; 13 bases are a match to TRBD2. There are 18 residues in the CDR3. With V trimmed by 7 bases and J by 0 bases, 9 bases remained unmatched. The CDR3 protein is CASTLLAGGPGSYNEQFF. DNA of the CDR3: TGTGCCAGCACCTTACTAGCGGGAGGGCCCGGCTCCTACAATGAGCAGTTCTTC.

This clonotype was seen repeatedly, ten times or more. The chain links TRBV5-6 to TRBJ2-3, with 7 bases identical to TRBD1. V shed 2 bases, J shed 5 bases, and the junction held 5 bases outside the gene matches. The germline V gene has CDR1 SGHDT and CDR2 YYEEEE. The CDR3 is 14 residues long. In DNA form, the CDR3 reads TGTGCCAGCAGCTTCGACAGGGAGATAGATACGCAGTATTTT. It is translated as CASSFDREIDTQYF.

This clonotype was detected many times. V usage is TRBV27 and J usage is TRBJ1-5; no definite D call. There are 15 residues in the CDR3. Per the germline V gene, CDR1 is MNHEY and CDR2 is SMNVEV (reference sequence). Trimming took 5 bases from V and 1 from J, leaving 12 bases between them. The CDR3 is CASSPRGRSNQPQHF. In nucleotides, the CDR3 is TGTGCCAGCAGTCCCCGCGGACGGAGCAATCAGCCCCAGCATTTT.

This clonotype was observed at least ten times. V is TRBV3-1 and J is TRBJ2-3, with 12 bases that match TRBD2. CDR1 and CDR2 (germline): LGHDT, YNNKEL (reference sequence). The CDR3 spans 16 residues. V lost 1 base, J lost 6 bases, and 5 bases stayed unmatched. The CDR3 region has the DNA TGTGCCAGCAGCCAAGGCACTAGCGGGAGGCTCGATACGCAGTATTTT. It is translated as CASSQGTSGRLDTQYF.

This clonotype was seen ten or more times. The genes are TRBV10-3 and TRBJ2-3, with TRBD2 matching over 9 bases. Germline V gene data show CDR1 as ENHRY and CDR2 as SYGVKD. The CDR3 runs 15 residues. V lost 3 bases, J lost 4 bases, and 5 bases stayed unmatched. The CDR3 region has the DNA TGTGCCATCAGTGACTTGGGACTAGCCGCAGATACGCAGTATTTT. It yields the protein CAISDLGLAADTQYF.

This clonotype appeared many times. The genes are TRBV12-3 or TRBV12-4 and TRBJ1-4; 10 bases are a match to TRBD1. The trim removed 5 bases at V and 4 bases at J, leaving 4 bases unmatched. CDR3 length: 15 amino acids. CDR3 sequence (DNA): TGTGCCAGCAGTCCGACAGGGGGCCTTAATGAAAAACTGTTTTTT. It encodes CASSPTGGLNEKLFF.

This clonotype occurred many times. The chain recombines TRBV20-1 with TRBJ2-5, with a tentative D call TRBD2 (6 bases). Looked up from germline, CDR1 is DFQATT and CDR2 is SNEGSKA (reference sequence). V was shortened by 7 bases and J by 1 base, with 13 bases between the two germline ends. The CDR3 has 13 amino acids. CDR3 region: CSGKAGPQETQYF. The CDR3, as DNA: TGCAGTGGGAAGGCGGGACCCCAAGAGACCCAGTACTTC.

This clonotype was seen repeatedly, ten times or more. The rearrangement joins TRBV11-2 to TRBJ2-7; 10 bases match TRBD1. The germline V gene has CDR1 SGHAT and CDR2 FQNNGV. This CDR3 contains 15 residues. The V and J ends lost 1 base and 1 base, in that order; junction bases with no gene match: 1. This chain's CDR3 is CASSLAGQGSYEQYF. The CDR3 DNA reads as TGTGCCAGCAGCTTAGCGGGACAGGGGTCCTACGAGCAGTACTTC.

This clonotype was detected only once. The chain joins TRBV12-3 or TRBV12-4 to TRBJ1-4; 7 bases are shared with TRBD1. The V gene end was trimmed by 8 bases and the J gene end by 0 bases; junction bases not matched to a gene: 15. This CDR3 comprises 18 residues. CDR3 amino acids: CASWGYRGLDATNEKLFF. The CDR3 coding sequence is TGTGCCAGCTGGGGATACAGGGGACTAGATGCAACTAATGAAAAACTGTTTTTT.

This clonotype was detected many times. The CDR3 nucleotides read TGTGCCAGCAGTTACGGGCCCCTGAACACTGAAGCTTTCTTT. Its protein product is CASSYGPLNTEAFF. The V and J genes are TRBV6-5 and TRBJ1-1; no reliable D call. CDR3 length: 14 residues. Germline V gives CDR1 MNHEY, CDR2 SVGAGI. V shed 2 bases and J shed 0 bases, with 7 bases lying between them.

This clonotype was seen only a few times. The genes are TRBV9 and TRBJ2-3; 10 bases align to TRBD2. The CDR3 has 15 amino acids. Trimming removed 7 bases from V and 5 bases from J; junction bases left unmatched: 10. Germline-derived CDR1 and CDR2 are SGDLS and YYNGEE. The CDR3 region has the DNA TGTGCCAGCGGTCGCCTAGCGGGAGCTAAAGATACGCAGTATTTT. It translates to CASGRLAGAKDTQYF. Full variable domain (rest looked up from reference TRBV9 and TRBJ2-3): DSGVTQTPKHLITATGQRVTLRCSPRSGDLSVYWYQQSLDQGLQFLIQYYNGEERAKGNILERFSAQQFPDLHSELNLSSLELGDSALYFCASGRLAGAKDTQYFGPGTRLTVL.

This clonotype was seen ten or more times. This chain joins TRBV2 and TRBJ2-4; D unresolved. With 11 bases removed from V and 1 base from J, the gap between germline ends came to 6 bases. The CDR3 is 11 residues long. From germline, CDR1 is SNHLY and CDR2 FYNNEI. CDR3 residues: CALLAKNIQYF. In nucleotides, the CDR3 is TGTGCCCTCTTGGCCAAAAACATTCAGTACTTC.

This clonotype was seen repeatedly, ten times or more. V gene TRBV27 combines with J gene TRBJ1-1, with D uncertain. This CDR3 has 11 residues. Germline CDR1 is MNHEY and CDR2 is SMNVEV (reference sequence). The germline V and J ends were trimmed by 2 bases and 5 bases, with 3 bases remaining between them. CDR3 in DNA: TGTGCCAGCAGTTTAGGGACTGAAGCTTTCTTT. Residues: CASSLGTEAFF.

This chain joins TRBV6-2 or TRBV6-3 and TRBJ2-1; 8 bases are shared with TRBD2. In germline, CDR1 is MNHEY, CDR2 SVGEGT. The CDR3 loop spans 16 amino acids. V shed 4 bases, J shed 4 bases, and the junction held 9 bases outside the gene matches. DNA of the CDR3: TGTGCCAGCAGTTCGCCGGGGGGGCCTGGGTACAATGAGCAGTTCTTC. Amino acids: CASSSPGGPGYNEQFF.